The entry that follows covers one T cell receptor beta chain sequence. In the original analysis: Amplification from reference gene primers served as the basis for estimated nucleated cell counts. Method: immunoSEQ multiplex PCR; TCRdb's copy keeps in-frame clones and lacks some. V, J and clone size reflect that table, while D and trimming were determined from the DNA. This sample has 250,000 or so clones; about 91% occur once, and the top ten carry 2.5% to 3%. These data come from a study of blood T cell repertoires in COVID-19. In the study overall: From the United States, Italy and Spain came samples of acute and convalescent COVID-19.

Participants came from some 26 US areas, aged about 18 to 100 years. Clinical histories supplied by participants themselves formed the basis of cohort assignment. Germline trimming cut 7 bases from V and 4 bases from J; bases unmatched to any gene: 6. CDR1 and CDR2 from the germline V gene are SGHAT and FQNNGV. This CDR3 has 13 residues. V is TRBV11-2 and J is TRBJ1-2, with 7 bases lining up with TRBD1. The TCR was taken from a woman in her 30s with acute COVID-19. The sample was PBMCs or T cells enriched from blood (not recorded which). This CDR3 is CASTLRQGYGYTF. For the CDR3, the DNA is TGTGCCAGCACCCTGAGACAGGGCTATGGCTACACCTTC.